There are many counts of the clone carrying this T cell receptor (beta chain). Trimming pared 1 base from V and 4 bases from J, leaving 10 bases between. This CDR3 contains 14 residues. Germline lookup yields CDR1 LGHDT and CDR2 YNNKEL (reference sequence). Sampling approximately 10 ml of fresh peripheral blood provided the PBMCs. This record comes from a study of Graves' ophthalmopathy and Graves' hyperthyroidism. RNA transcripts were the source from which TCR beta CDR3 regions were amplified. HTBI primers served in a first-round RT-PCR, which a second-round multiplex PCR followed. TCRdb redid the calling of the multiplex PCR reads with MiXCR, one entry per CDR3 protein. Altogether 40,000 to 45,000 distinct CDR3 sequences are present, more than 45% being singletons, with the ten largest covering around 20%.

This clonotype was obtained from an adult man with Graves' ophthalmopathy. The sample consisted of peripheral blood. The genes are TRBV3-1 and TRBJ1-1; D may be TRBD1 (6 bases). The CDR3 loop reads CASSQVIRGTEAFF. CDR3 DNA sequence: TGTGCCAGCAGCCAAGTAATCAGGGGCACTGAAGCTTTCTTT.